Following are 27 T cell receptor beta chains from one sample sequenced in a study of blood T cell repertoires in COVID-19. Here immunoSEQ multiplex PCR was the method, and the copy in TCRdb shows in-frame clones only, minus some. The data show a few hundred thousand clones, around 87% seen once. Sequenced input: peripheral blood. Receptor source: a woman aged 50 to 60 with acute or convalescent COVID-19.

This clone was observed a few times. This chain uses TRBV27 with TRBJ1-5, with D maybe TRBD1 (6 bases). Germline V CDR1 and CDR2: MNHEY, SMNVEV (reference sequence). The CDR3 sequence is 16 residues long. The ends were cut back, 5 bases at V and 0 bases at J, with 14 bases in the middle. This chain's CDR3 is CASSPSEGHSNQPQHF. The CDR3 coding sequence is TGTGCCAGCAGTCCCTCTGAGGGACATAGCAATCAGCCCCAGCATTTT.

The genes are TRBV5-1 and TRBJ2-7; 7 bases align to TRBD2. This CDR3 spans 16 amino acids. Germline CDR1 is SGHRS and CDR2 is YFSETQ. V dropped 0 bases and J dropped 0; count of bases not matched to a gene: 6. CDR3 loop: CASSLAEVAGSYEQYF. CDR3 coding DNA: TGCGCCAGCAGCTTGGCCGAGGTAGCGGGCTCCTACGAGCAGTACTTC.

The V call is TRBV27, the J call TRBJ2-3; 7 bases agree with TRBD2. Per the germline V gene, CDR1 is MNHEY and CDR2 is SMNVEV (reference sequence). V lost 5 bases and J lost 4; bases outside the gene matches: 18. CDR3 length: 18 amino acids. DNA of the CDR3: TGTGCCAGCAGTCCCCGCGGTGGGAGCGGGAAATATGCAGATACGCAGTATTTT. This sequence encodes CASSPRGGSGKYADTQYF.

The chain is built from TRBV5-5 and TRBJ1-5; D remains ambiguous. Germline CDR1 is SGHKS and CDR2 is YYEKEE (reference sequence). The CDR3 spans 17 residues. The V end lost 2 bases, the J end lost 0 bases, and 15 bases lay between the germline ends. The chain's CDR3 is CASSFLGPDYSNQPQHF. In DNA, the CDR3 is TGTGCCAGCAGCTTCCTCGGGCCGGACTATAGCAATCAGCCCCAGCATTTT.

The rearrangement uses TRBV5-1 and TRBJ1-2; 12 positions match TRBD1. V shed 4 bases and J 3 bases; nucleotides not matched to a gene: 4. Looked up from germline, CDR1 is SGHRS and CDR2 is YFSETQ. The CDR3 extends over 15 amino acids. CDR3 sequence: CASSGGTGGDYGYTF. DNA of the CDR3: TGCGCCAGCAGCGGAGGGACAGGGGGCGACTATGGCTACACCTTC.

The chain recombines TRBV29-1 with TRBJ2-7, with TRBD1 matching 7 bases. Germline CDR1 is SQVTM and CDR2 is ANQGSEA. V lost 4 bases, J lost 2 bases, and 5 bases stayed unmatched. This CDR3 is 13 amino acids long. The CDR3 DNA follows: TGCAGCGTTGCCGACAGGGCTACCTACGAGCAGTACTTC. Its protein product is CSVADRATYEQYF.

This clone was counted once. The rearrangement links TRBV7-6 to TRBJ1-2, with TRBD1 matching 9 bases. CDR1 is SGHVS and CDR2 is FNYEAQ in the germline V gene. The V and J ends lost 5 bases and 8 bases, in that order; junction bases with no gene match: 9. The CDR3 has 14 residues. DNA of the CDR3: TGTGCCAGCAGCGCGATACAGGGGGCTAACGGCTACACCTTC. Protein sequence: CASSAIQGANGYTF.

The chain employs TRBV5-1 and TRBJ1-6, with D possibly TRBD1 on 5 matching bases. The V gene lost 2 bases and the J gene lost 4 bases, with 19 bases spanning the gap. CDR3 length: 18 residues. Germline CDR1 SGHRS, CDR2 YFSETQ. CDR3 protein: CASSFLSRQSEYNSPLHF. The CDR3, as DNA: TGCGCCAGCAGCTTCTTAAGCCGACAGAGCGAATATAATTCACCCCTCCACTTT.

CDR3 loop: CASSSTGALGFYEQYF. CDR3 nucleotide sequence: TGTGCCAGCAGTTCTACAGGGGCCTTAGGATTCTACGAGCAGTACTTC. This chain links TRBV27 with TRBJ2-7; 7 positions agree with TRBD1. Germline loops: CDR1 MNHEY, CDR2 SMNVEV (reference sequence). CDR3 length: 16 amino acids. With V trimmed by 4 bases and J by 3 bases, 12 bases remained unmatched.

In its sample, this clone was seen once. This rearrangement joins TRBV27 to TRBJ2-3; 8 bases fit TRBD1. Germline CDR1 MNHEY, CDR2 SMNVEV (reference sequence). The CDR3 runs to 18 residues. V shed 1 base, J shed 1 base, and the junction held 10 bases outside the gene matches. The CDR3, as DNA: TGTGCCAGCAGTTTATTGTGGACAGGGATTGTGGGCACAGATACGCAGTATTTT. The encoded protein is CASSLLWTGIVGTDTQYF.

The chain has TRBV5-1 and TRBJ2-1; 9 bases align to TRBD2. Unmatched junction bases numbered 5, after V lost 5 bases and J lost 5 bases. Germline assignment: CDR1 SGHRS and CDR2 YFSETQ. This CDR3 contains 14 residues. The CDR3 region is CASRGRTSDNEQFF. For the CDR3, the DNA is TGCGCCAGCAGGGGCCGGACTAGCGACAATGAGCAGTTCTTC.

The chain combines TRBV29-1 with TRBJ2-1; 9 bases match TRBD1. V trimming: 5 bases; J trimming: 6 bases; junction bases outside the gene matches: 8. CDR1 SQVTM and CDR2 ANQGSEA come from the germline V gene. CDR3 length: 14 amino acids. The CDR3 region has the DNA TGCAGCGTTTACAAGGGACAGGGAGGCAATGAGCAGTTCTTC. This encodes CSVYKGQGGNEQFF.

Here the CDR3 DNA reads TGTGCCAGCTCACCACCGTCCCCCGAGGGCAATGAGCAGTTCTTC. Protein: CASSPPSPEGNEQFF. This rearrangement joins TRBV18 to TRBJ2-1; tentative D call: TRBD2 (5 bases). The V end lost 0 bases, the J end lost 6 bases, and 12 bases lay between the germline ends. Germline V CDR1 and CDR2: KGHSH, LQKENI. The CDR3 runs 15 residues.

The chain is built from TRBV6-1 and TRBJ1-5; 7 positions match TRBD1. CDR1 is MNHNS, CDR2 SASEGT, per germline. V gave up 3 bases and J gave up 1 base; unmatched junction bases: 6. There are 16 residues in the CDR3. The CDR3 region has the DNA TGTGCCAGCAGTGACCGGACAGGTTGGAGCAATCAGCCCCAGCATTTT. The encoded protein is CASSDRTGWSNQPQHF.

This sequence joins TRBV9 and TRBJ1-1; TRBD1 is a possible D gene (6 bases). Germline V CDR1 and CDR2: SGDLS, YYNGEE. V was shortened by 0 bases and J by 0 bases, with 12 bases between the two germline ends. This CDR3 has 16 amino acids. CDR3 nucleotide sequence: TGTGCCAGCAGCGTAGATATCGGACAGCTGAACACTGAAGCTTTCTTT. This gives the protein CASSVDIGQLNTEAFF.

The gene calls are TRBV5-4 and TRBJ2-7, with 14 bases lining up with TRBD2. The CDR3 runs to 16 residues. V lost 4 bases and J lost 2; bases outside the gene matches: 5. Germline assignment: CDR1 SGHNT and CDR2 YYREEE (reference sequence). The CDR3 spells CASSAGTSGRPYEQYF. CDR3 bases: TGTGCCAGCAGCGCTGGGACTAGCGGGAGACCCTACGAGCAGTACTTC.

The chain uses TRBV2 and TRBJ2-1, with TRBD1 identical over 9 bases. Germline CDR1 is SNHLY and CDR2 is FYNNEI. The V and J ends lost 6 bases and 3 bases, in that order; junction bases with no gene match: 6. CDR3 length: 15 residues. CDR3: CASRGTDRGYNEQFF. The CDR3 DNA follows: TGTGCCAGCAGGGGAACGGACAGGGGCTACAATGAGCAGTTCTTC.

The chain joins TRBV7-3 to TRBJ2-7; D gene unclear. V lost 4 bases, J lost 0 bases, and 4 bases lay in between. This CDR3 contains 12 residues. Germline values: CDR1 SGHTA, CDR2 FQGTGA. The CDR3 reads CASSSYSYEQYF. CDR3 bases: TGTGCCAGCAGCTCCTACTCCTACGAGCAGTACTTC.

The J gene is TRBJ1-6, the V gene TRBV4-3; weak D call: TRBD1 (5 bases). Trimming shortened V by 2 bases and J by 4 bases, and 9 bases separated the two germline ends. The CDR3 has 15 residues. CDR1 and CDR2 from the germline V gene are LGHNA and YSLEER. The chain's CDR3 is CASSQRGTYNSPLHF. CDR3 bases: TGCGCCAGCAGCCAAAGGGGCACGTATAATTCACCCCTCCACTTT.

V and J are TRBV19 and TRBJ1-5; TRBD1 is a possible D gene (5 bases). The CDR3 covers 13 residues. CDR1 and CDR2 (germline): LNHDA, SQIVND (reference sequence). Between the trimmed V and J ends, which lost 3 bases and 5 bases, there was a span of 8 bases. CDR3 amino acids: CASSMGPYQPQHF. Written as DNA, the CDR3 is TGTGCCAGTAGTATGGGGCCGTATCAGCCCCAGCATTTT.

V gene TRBV18 combines with J gene TRBJ1-1, with 7 bases matching TRBD1. Germline V lookup: CDR1 KGHSH, CDR2 LQKENI. The J segment lost 4 bases and the V segment lost 1 base, leaving 6 bases of the junction unmatched. The CDR3 is made up of 15 amino acids. The CDR3 loop is CASSPLAGGATEAFF. The DNA for the CDR3 is TGTGCCAGCTCACCACTGGCAGGGGGTGCCACTGAAGCTTTCTTT.

The chain has TRBV30 and TRBJ2-7; 8 bases match TRBD2. Germline V gene lookup returns CDR1 GTSNPN and CDR2 SVGIG (reference sequence). Trimming removed 3 bases from V and 2 bases from J; junction bases left unmatched: 3. The CDR3 consists of 13 residues. The CDR3 DNA sequence: TGTGCCTGGAGGACTAGCGCGACCTACGAGCAGTACTTC. Protein product: CAWRTSATYEQYF.

A few counts support this clone. CDR3 coding DNA: TGTGCCAGCAGTACCGGGACAGGGGGCAGGAATTCACCCCTCCACTTT. Amino acids: CASSTGTGGRNSPLHF. The gene calls are TRBV2 and TRBJ1-6, with 12 bases aligning to TRBD1. The CDR3 totals 16 residues. Germline values: CDR1 SNHLY, CDR2 FYNNEI. After removal of 5 bases from V and 7 bases from J, the junction contained 6 bases not matched to a gene.

This chain uses TRBV9 with TRBJ2-1, with TRBD2 identical over 16 bases. CDR3 length: 18 residues. V dropped 0 bases and J dropped 5; count of bases not matched to a gene: 5. Per the germline V gene, CDR1 is SGDLS and CDR2 is YYNGEE. The DNA of the CDR3 is TGTGCCAGCAGCGTAGCCGGGACTAGCGGGAGGGCGGACAATGAGCAGTTCTTC. Encoded protein: CASSVAGTSGRADNEQFF.

This chain uses TRBV20-1 with TRBJ2-1, with D maybe TRBD1 (6 bases). The CDR3 loop spans 14 amino acids. CDR1 and CDR2 (germline): DFQATT, SNEGSKA (reference sequence). The ends were cut back, 3 bases at V and 5 bases at J, with 14 bases in the middle. CDR3 sequence (DNA): TGCAGTGCTAGTTTGGGACACATAAACAATGAGCAGTTCTTC. As protein: CSASLGHINNEQFF.

The chain carries TRBV7-8 and TRBJ2-1; 7 bases agree with TRBD2. CDR3 length: 14 residues. CDR1 is SGHVS, CDR2 FQNEAQ, per germline. J gave up 8 bases and V 0 bases, and 4 bases lay outside the gene matches. As DNA, the CDR3 is TGTGCCAGCAGCTTAGCGGGAGGGTTAGATGAGCAGTTCTTC. Protein product: CASSLAGGLDEQFF.

V is TRBV10-3 and J is TRBJ2-7; D is perhaps TRBD2 (6 bases). This CDR3 is 13 amino acids long. Trimming took 6 bases from V and 6 from J, leaving 15 bases between them. CDR1 and CDR2 from the germline V gene are ENHRY and SYGVKD. The CDR3: CAIRGGSPGEQYF. CDR3 DNA sequence: TGTGCCATCAGGGGGGGTTCCCCCGGCGAGCAGTACTTC.